This passage covers 18 T cell receptor beta chains from one sample sequenced in a study of shared clonotypes between healthy human individuals. Clones were sequenced by immunoSEQ multiplex PCR, and TCRdb holds only the in-frame ones, with some missing. The repertoire holds around 530,000 clones, with roughly four fifths as singletons. Sequencing was performed on PBMCs. These receptors were taken from a woman aged 40 to 50 in good health. Some clones in this sample may be carry-over from other donors' samples.

The chain has TRBV6-1 and TRBJ1-1; D is unclear. Trimming removed 5 bases from V and 11 bases from J, with 21 bases in between. Germline CDR1 MNHNS, CDR2 SASEGT. The CDR3 is made up of 14 amino acids. CDR3 in amino acids: CASSNTFREARAFF. The CDR3 nucleotides are TGTGCCAGCAGTAACACGTTCCGGGAGGCTCGGGCTTTCTTT.

This sequence joins TRBV27 and TRBJ2-5; 7 bases match TRBD1. Germline V lookup: CDR1 MNHEY, CDR2 SMNVEV (reference sequence). The CDR3 has 13 amino acids. Trimming removed 6 bases from V and 5 bases from J; junction bases left unmatched: 6. CDR3 protein: CASSRGTAETQYF. In nucleotides, the CDR3 is TGTGCCAGCAGCCGAGGGACAGCCGAGACCCAGTACTTC.

The gene calls are TRBV5-1 and TRBJ2-5, with D unresolved. Germline loops: CDR1 SGHRS, CDR2 YFSETQ. V lost 0 bases to trimming and J lost 6 bases, with 6 bases between them. This CDR3 has 12 amino acids. The CDR3 DNA follows: TGCGCCAGCAGCTTGGAGGACCAGACCCAGTACTTC. Its protein product is CASSLEDQTQYF.

The J gene is TRBJ1-2, the V gene TRBV19; D might be TRBD1 (6 bases). Trimming removed 3 bases at V and 7 bases at J, with 15 bases between. This CDR3 contains 14 residues. Per germline, CDR1 LNHDA and CDR2 SQIVND (reference sequence). This CDR3 is CASSISSGAGGYTF. As DNA, the CDR3 is TGTGCCAGTAGTATTTCGTCGGGGGCTGGTGGCTACACCTTC.

This rearrangement joins TRBV7-8 to TRBJ1-1; D is possibly TRBD1 (5 bases). The CDR3 has 15 amino acids. Per the germline V gene, CDR1 is SGHVS and CDR2 is FQNEAQ. The germline V and J ends were trimmed by 5 bases and 5 bases, with 18 bases remaining between them. CDR3 amino acids: CASSLVSGGRTEAFF. CDR3 DNA: TGTGCCAGCAGCCTAGTCTCCGGGGGGAGGACTGAAGCTTTCTTT.

The chain joins TRBV7-9 to TRBJ2-3; 11 nucleotides match TRBD2. J gave up 4 bases and V 2 bases, and 2 bases lay outside the gene matches. The CDR3 sequence is 15 residues long. Germline V gives CDR1 SEHNR, CDR2 FQNEAQ (reference sequence). The CDR3 protein is CASSLLAGGPDTQYF. The CDR3 DNA is TGTGCCAGCAGCTTACTAGCGGGAGGTCCAGATACGCAGTATTTT.

The genes are TRBV4-2 and TRBJ2-6; no definite D call. Trimming stripped 1 base from V and 0 bases from J, with 10 bases between. The germline CDR1 and CDR2 sequences are LGHNA and YNFKEQ. The CDR3 totals 17 residues. In nucleotides, the CDR3 is TGTGCCAGCAGCCAAGGATACTCGAGCTCTGGGGCCAACGTCCTGACTTTC. Residues: CASSQGYSSSGANVLTF.

This chain uses TRBV11-2 with TRBJ2-7; 7 bases match TRBD1. The CDR3 is 16 residues long. Germline trimming cut 0 bases from V and 3 bases from J; bases unmatched to any gene: 8. Germline V CDR1 and CDR2: SGHAT, FQNNGV. This CDR3 is CASSLDPDRALYEQYF. The CDR3 DNA follows: TGTGCCAGCAGCTTAGACCCCGACAGGGCCCTCTACGAGCAGTACTTC.

CDR3 nucleotides: TGTGCCAGCAGCCCCCGAGATCCCTTCAAATATGGCTACACCTTC. Translating gives CASSPRDPFKYGYTF. This chain uses TRBV7-2 with TRBJ1-2; D uncertain. The length of the CDR3 is 15 residues. Germline loops: CDR1 SGHTA, CDR2 FQGNSA. The V and J ends lost 5 bases and 5 bases respectively, with 18 bases between them.

On this clone: Different DNA sequences within this sample yield the same CDR3. The gene calls are TRBV7-2 and TRBJ2-7, with 11 bases aligning to TRBD2. Trimming at V came to 5 bases and at J to 0 bases, leaving 3 bases not matched to a gene. Germline V gene sequence: CDR1 SGHTA, CDR2 FQGNSA. This CDR3 is 15 amino acids long. For the CDR3, the DNA is TGTGCCAGCAGCCGACTAGCGGGGCCCTCCTACGAGCAGTACTTC. Its protein product is CASSRLAGPSYEQYF.

The chain recombines TRBV2 with TRBJ2-3; D is perhaps TRBD1 (5 bases). The V end lost 5 bases, the J end lost 5 bases, and 17 bases lay between the germline ends. The CDR3 is 15 amino acids. Germline CDR1 is SNHLY and CDR2 is FYNNEI. CDR3 DNA sequence: TGTGCCAGCAGTCTTTCGGGTCTTAGGGGAGATACGCAGTATTTT. The encoded protein is CASSLSGLRGDTQYF.

This chain connects TRBV7-9 to TRBJ1-3, with D possibly matching TRBD1 (5 bases). Trimming left V 0 bases short and J 2 bases short, with 11 bases between. Germline values: CDR1 SEHNR, CDR2 FQNEAQ (reference sequence). CDR3 length equals 16 residues. DNA for the CDR3: TGTGCCAGCAGCTTAGCGCTAGGGGAAACTGGAAACACCATATATTTT. Encoded protein: CASSLALGETGNTIYF.

The chain combines TRBV7-2 with TRBJ2-1; D not certain. CDR1 and CDR2 (germline): SGHTA, FQGNSA. This CDR3 spans 13 amino acids. The germline V and J ends were trimmed by 4 bases and 15 bases, with 19 bases remaining between them. CDR3 in DNA: TGTGCCAGCAGCTCCGCACCTACCTTTTCAGGGTTCTTC. Its protein product is CASSSAPTFSGFF.

The V call is TRBV7-6, the J call TRBJ2-7, with D perhaps TRBD2 (6 bases). V lost 5 bases and J lost 4, with 21 bases in between. Germline values: CDR1 SGHVS, CDR2 FNYEAQ. The CDR3 spans 16 residues. The CDR3 DNA follows: TGTGCCAGCAGCGCGGCCGGCCGGGACTCTTCTTACGAGCAGTACTTC. It is translated as CASSAAGRDSSYEQYF. Complete variable domain (other parts from reference TRBV7-6 and TRBJ2-7): GAGVSQSPRYKVTKRGQDVALRCDPISGHVSLYWYRQALGQGPEFLTYFNYEAQQDKSGLPNDRFSAERPEGSISTLTIQRTEQRDSAMYRCASSAAGRDSSYEQYFGPGTRLTVT.

The chain is built from TRBV10-2 and TRBJ1-2; D might be TRBD1 (6 bases). V shed 2 bases and J shed 9 bases, with 19 bases lying between them. Germline CDR1 and CDR2: WSHSY and SAAADI. The CDR3 runs to 15 residues. CDR3 coding DNA: TGCGCCAGCAGTGAGGCCCCCGGGACAAGGGGAAGCTACACCTTC. It translates to CASSEAPGTRGSYTF.

This clone was observed many times. The chain employs TRBV6-6 and TRBJ1-1; D unclear. V lost 4 bases, J lost 1 base, and 13 bases lay in between. The CDR3 has 15 residues. Germline-derived CDR1 and CDR2 are MNHNY and SVGAGI (reference sequence). Here the CDR3 reads CASSSRLGPNTEAFF. CDR3 sequence (DNA): TGTGCCAGCAGTTCCCGTTTAGGACCGAACACTGAAGCTTTCTTT.

In this sample, this clone is medium-sized (0.01 to 0.1%). The V call is TRBV7-3, the J call TRBJ2-7; TRBD2 might be the D (6 bases). V shed 3 bases and J shed 5 bases, with 8 bases lying between them. Looked up from germline, CDR1 is SGHTA and CDR2 is FQGTGA. CDR3 length equals 12 residues. CDR3 DNA: TGTGCCAGCAGCTTGACGGGGGACGAGCAGTACTTC. Encoded protein: CASSLTGDEQYF. The variable domain in full, completed from reference TRBV7-3 and TRBJ2-7, reads GAGVSQTPSNKVTEKGKYVELRCDPISGHTALYWYRQSLGQGPEFLIYFQGTGAADDSGLPNDRFFAVRPEGSVSTLKIQRTERGDSAVYLCASSLTGDEQYFGPGTRLTVT.

This clone showed up just a few times. The CDR3 sequence: CASSLSLGVYEQYF. CDR3 coding DNA: TGTGCCAGCAGTTTATCTTTAGGGGTGTACGAGCAGTACTTC. The chain employs TRBV27 and TRBJ2-7, with D possibly being TRBD1 (5 bases). Germline loops: CDR1 MNHEY, CDR2 SMNVEV (reference sequence). V lost 0 bases and J 4 bases, leaving 10 bases between the germline ends. The CDR3 is 14 amino acids.